A single sample gave rise to the 10 T cell receptor beta chains below, sequenced in a study of CD8+ T cells in alopecia areata. It was cDNA, reverse transcribed from extracted RNA, that served as the sequencing template. TCRdb keeps only in-frame clones here, not all; method: immunoSEQ multiplex PCR. The sample lists over 120,000 clones, roughly 46% occurring once. The source material was CD4+ T cells sorted from blood, sampled at week 0. Source of these receptors: a human donor with alopecia areata.

J is TRBJ2-3 and V is TRBV5-1, with TRBD1 identical over 7 bases. The CDR3 covers 14 residues. In germline, CDR1 is SGHRS, CDR2 YFSETQ. Trimming cost V 3 bases and J 1 base; bases outside gene matches: 2. The CDR3 spells CASSSTGGTDTQYF. CDR3 DNA: TGCGCCAGCAGCTCCACAGGGGGCACAGATACGCAGTATTTT. Filled out from reference TRBV5-1 and TRBJ2-3, the complete variable domain reads KAGVTQTPRYLIKTRGQQVTLSCSPISGHRSVSWYQQTPGQGLQFLFEYFSETQRNKGNFPGRFSGRQFSNSRSEMNVSTLELGDSALYLCASSSTGGTDTQYFGPGTRLTVL.

This clone was seen at least ten times. The chain has TRBV23-1 and TRBJ2-3, with TRBD2 matching 16 bases. TRBV23-1 is an ORF, and what it does is uncertain. Trimming cost V 11 bases and J 5 bases; bases outside gene matches: 16. The CDR3 runs to 18 residues. DNA for the CDR3: TGCGCCTTCCTAACCGGGACTAGCGGGAGGGCCGCGGGAGATACGCAGTATTTT. It encodes CAFLTGTSGRAAGDTQYF.

This clone was seen a handful of times. The chain is built from TRBV20-1 and TRBJ2-7, with D perhaps matching TRBD1 (6 bases). The germline gives CDR1 DFQATT, CDR2 SNEGSKA (reference sequence). Trimming removed 7 bases from V and 3 bases from J, with 10 bases in between. This CDR3 spans 11 amino acids. CDR3 protein: CSVRTVYEQYF. DNA of the CDR3: TGCAGTGTAAGGACAGTCTACGAGCAGTACTTC.

The sample holds a few counts of this clone. The chain couples TRBV7-2 to TRBJ2-4; D gene unclear. The CDR3 is 13 residues long. The germline gives CDR1 SGHTA, CDR2 FQGNSA. V gave up 2 bases and J gave up 12 bases, with 14 bases separating them. The CDR3 spells CASSLRPLGRQYF. The CDR3 bases are TGTGCCAGCAGCTTAAGGCCCCTTGGACGTCAGTACTTC.

V is TRBV7-2 and J is TRBJ2-7, with D hard to call. The V and J ends lost 1 base and 1 base respectively, with 2 bases between them. Germline values: CDR1 SGHTA, CDR2 FQGNSA. The CDR3 sequence is 12 residues long. CDR3 in amino acids: CASSLGSYEQYF. As DNA, the CDR3 is TGTGCCAGCAGCTTAGGGTCCTACGAGCAGTACTTC.

The V call is TRBV29-1, the J call TRBJ2-5; 7 nucleotides line up with TRBD2. V gave up 6 bases and J gave up 3 bases; unmatched junction bases: 7. Germline CDR1 is SQVTM and CDR2 is ANQGSEA. The CDR3 has 13 amino acids. Written as DNA, the CDR3 is TGCAGCGTCCGCACTAGCGCCAAAGAGACCCAGTACTTC. Its translation: CSVRTSAKETQYF.

Comment on this clone: One end of the junction does not line up with germline, which may come from a read error. The chain joins TRBV2 to TRBJ2-1; D might be TRBD2 (7 bases). This CDR3 spans 15 amino acids. CDR1 is SNHLY, CDR2 FYNNEI, per germline. The CDR3 DNA reads TGTGCCAGCGGGGCGCAGGGGAGGGGGTACAGTGAGCAGTTCTTC. It translates to CASGAQGRGYSEQFF.

The chain recombines TRBV7-2 with TRBJ2-2; D could derive from TRBD1 or TRBD2 (6 bases each). The V gene's germline CDR1 is SGHTA and CDR2 FQGNSA. The CDR3 is 15 amino acids. Trimming cost V 1 base and J 3 bases, with 9 bases left between them. In nucleotides, the CDR3 is TGTGCCAGCAGCTTAGGGGGGGCTGACACCGGGGAGCTGTTTTTT. It encodes CASSLGGADTGELFF.

V and J are TRBV25-1 and TRBJ2-5; 8 bases match TRBD1. Germline-derived CDR1 and CDR2 are MGHDK and SYGVNS. The CDR3 is 13 amino acids. V shed 6 bases and J 2 bases; nucleotides not matched to a gene: 2. DNA of the CDR3: TGTGCCAGCAGGAGGACAGGGCAAGAGACCCAGTACTTC. This encodes CASRRTGQETQYF.

The chain uses TRBV29-1 and TRBJ2-7; tentatively, D is TRBD2 (5 bases). Germline V CDR1 and CDR2: SQVTM, ANQGSEA. The germline V and J ends were trimmed by 7 bases and 0 bases, with 13 bases remaining between them. The CDR3 covers 13 residues. The CDR3 protein is CSARRGSSYEQYF. The CDR3 DNA follows: TGCAGCGCCCGAAGAGGGAGCTCCTACGAGCAGTACTTC.